This TCR beta chain was retrieved from a study of identical twins. Study-wide findings and caveats: In monozygotic twins, models underestimated the sharing of out-of-frame TCR alpha.

Only healthy Caucasians were enrolled as donors. Germline values: CDR1 ENHRY, CDR2 SYGVKD. This CDR3 region has 16 residues. The V gene end was trimmed by 2 bases and the J gene end by 8 bases; junction bases not matched to a gene: 10. To note about this clonotype: No antigen is known for it.

TCRdb reprocessed the 5' RACE reads with MiXCR, giving one entry per CDR3 protein. The sample lists around 370,000 distinct CDR3 sequences; 8.5% to 10% were seen once. The V and J genes are TRBV10-3 and TRBJ2-1, with 9 bases fitting TRBD2. The TCR was taken from a woman aged 50 to 60 in good health. The sample consisted of naive T cells sorted from blood. This chain's CDR3 is CAISESGGRAFHEQFF. CDR3 nucleotide sequence: TGTGCCATCAGTGAGAGTGGCGGGAGGGCCTTTCATGAGCAGTTCTTC.